The 18 T cell receptor beta chains below all came from one sample that was sequenced in a study of blood T cell repertoires in COVID-19. Generated by immunoSEQ multiplex PCR, the TCRdb table keeps only in-frame clones and is missing some. The repertoire includes around 250,000 clones, roughly 86% of them detected once, and 3.6% sits in the top ten. The sequencing sample was made of peripheral blood. Receptors were obtained from a man younger than 35 with active or convalescent COVID-19.

The gene calls are TRBV19 and TRBJ2-3; D ambiguous. This CDR3 comprises 14 residues. The ends were cut back, 10 bases at V and 3 bases at J, with 17 bases in the middle. Germline V CDR1 and CDR2: LNHDA, SQIVND (reference sequence). The DNA for the CDR3 is TGTGCCACCTCTAGTATCTTTGCGACAGATACGCAGTATTTT. It encodes CATSSIFATDTQYF.

The chain is built from TRBV3-1 (or the pseudogene TRBV3-2) and TRBJ1-4, with a possible D match to TRBD1 (6 bases). The CDR3 has 15 residues. Germline V gene sequence: CDR1 LGHDT, CDR2 YNNKEL (reference sequence). Trimming shortened V by 4 bases and J by 4 bases, and 13 bases separated the two germline ends. The CDR3 protein is CASSPIGQNNEKLFF. The CDR3 DNA is TGTGCCAGCAGCCCTATTGGACAGAATAATGAAAAACTGTTTTTT.

The V and J genes are TRBV19 and TRBJ2-7, with 7 positions matching TRBD2. The CDR3 has 14 residues. Looked up from germline, CDR1 is LNHDA and CDR2 is SQIVND (reference sequence). The J segment lost 2 bases and the V segment lost 5 bases, leaving 6 bases of the junction unmatched. The chain's CDR3 is CASSFGGSAYEQYF. As DNA, the CDR3 is TGTGCCAGTAGTTTTGGCGGGAGCGCCTACGAGCAGTACTTC.

V gene TRBV18 combines with J gene TRBJ1-3; TRBD1 agrees at 8 bases. The V segment lost 3 bases and the J segment 8 bases; nucleotides outside the gene matches: 12. CDR3 length: 16 residues. In germline, CDR1 is KGHSH, CDR2 LQKENI. The CDR3 coding sequence is TGTGCCAGCTCACCCCGAGAGACAGGGGTCGGGGACACCATATATTTT. Its translation: CASSPRETGVGDTIYF. Combining the CDR3 with reference TRBV18 and TRBJ1-3 gives the whole variable domain NAGVMQNPRHLVRRRGQEARLRCSPMKGHSHVYWYRQLPEEGLKFMVYLQKENIIDESGMPKERFSAEFPKEGPSILRIQQVVRGDSAAYFCASSPRETGVGDTIYFGEGSWLTVV.

The rearrangement links TRBV9 to TRBJ2-5, with 8 bases fitting TRBD1. The germline gives CDR1 SGDLS, CDR2 YYNGEE. Unmatched junction bases numbered 16, after V lost 4 bases and J lost 5 bases. CDR3 length: 17 amino acids. CDR3 in amino acids: CASSRSLIQGGGETQYF. In DNA form, the CDR3 reads TGTGCCAGCAGCCGCTCCTTAATACAGGGGGGTGGGGAGACCCAGTACTTC.

The J gene is TRBJ2-7, the V gene TRBV4-1; 7 bases are shared with TRBD2. Germline V CDR1 and CDR2: MGHRA, YSYEKL. V trimming: 4 bases; J trimming: 0 bases; junction bases outside the gene matches: 9. This CDR3 is 16 amino acids long. The CDR3 coding sequence is TGCGCCAGCAGCCTAACCCTAGCGGAAAGCTCCTACGAGCAGTACTTC. This translates into CASSLTLAESSYEQYF.

CDR3: CASSVGAIYNSPLHF. Written as DNA, the CDR3 is TGTGCCAGCAGCGTAGGGGCCATCTATAATTCACCCCTCCACTTT. This chain joins TRBV9 and TRBJ1-6; D is uncertain. Germline V gene data show CDR1 as SGDLS and CDR2 as YYNGEE. The V end was cut by 0 bases, the J end by 3 bases, with 7 bases between. This CDR3 comprises 15 residues.

CDR3 in amino acids: CASRYLAGGPQETQYF. CDR3 DNA sequence: TGTGCCAGCAGGTACCTAGCGGGAGGACCCCAAGAGACCCAGTACTTC. The chain recombines TRBV6-6 with TRBJ2-5; TRBD2 aligns across 11 bases. The germline gives CDR1 MNHNY, CDR2 SVGAGI (reference sequence). This CDR3 has 16 amino acids. With 6 bases clipped from V and 1 base from J, the junction kept 7 bases outside the gene matches.

The CDR3, as DNA: TGTGCCAGCAGAGACGGGGGAGTAAAACTGTTTTTT. It yields the protein CASRDGGVKLFF. This sequence joins TRBV6-5 and TRBJ1-4, with TRBD1 as a possible D gene (5 bases). The V gene's germline CDR1 is MNHEY and CDR2 SVGAGI. Trimming took off 6 bases at V and 10 bases at J, with 12 bases between the two ends. This CDR3 has 12 residues.

This clone was seen only once. Written as DNA, the CDR3 is TGTGCCAGCAGTTACTCGAGCGGAAAACTGTTTTTT. It translates to CASSYSSGKLFF. The genes are TRBV6-6 and TRBJ1-4; D gene unclear. Germline V gene data show CDR1 as MNHNY and CDR2 as SVGAGI (reference sequence). The CDR3 contains 12 residues. The V gene lost 0 bases and the J gene lost 10 bases, with 6 bases spanning the gap.

The V and J genes are TRBV4-1 and TRBJ2-1, with 7 bases aligning to TRBD2. There are 15 residues in the CDR3. Germline CDR1 MGHRA, CDR2 YSYEKL. V gave up 0 bases and J gave up 4 bases; unmatched junction bases: 3. Here the CDR3 reads CASSQERDYYNEQFF. The CDR3 nucleotides are TGCGCCAGCAGCCAAGAGCGGGACTATTACAATGAGCAGTTCTTC.

The CDR3 DNA reads as TGTGCCAGCAGTTACTCAACTGAAGCTTTCTTT. Protein: CASSYSTEAFF. The chain employs TRBV12-3 or TRBV12-4 and TRBJ1-1; no definite D call. The CDR3 has 11 residues. Trimming stripped 4 bases from V and 5 bases from J, with 5 bases between.

The V and J genes are TRBV11-2 and TRBJ2-3; 7 bases are shared with TRBD2. V gave up 8 bases and J gave up 6 bases; unmatched junction bases: 5. The CDR3 has 12 residues. The V gene's germline CDR1 is SGHAT and CDR2 FQNNGV. The CDR3 reads CASSVGGDTQYF. The CDR3 bases are TGTGCCAGCTCAGTGGGAGGGGATACGCAGTATTTT.

The gene calls are TRBV7-2 and TRBJ2-7, with D perhaps matching TRBD2 (7 bases). Per the germline V gene, CDR1 is SGHTA and CDR2 is FQGNSA. The CDR3 length is 15 residues. Trimming cost V 2 bases and J 7 bases, with 18 bases left between them. This CDR3 is CASSLMGGPLEEQYF. DNA for the CDR3: TGTGCCAGCAGCTTAATGGGGGGGCCCTTAGAGGAGCAGTACTTC.

The V gene is TRBV29-1, the J gene TRBJ1-2, with a possible D match to TRBD1 (5 bases). The germline gives CDR1 SQVTM, CDR2 ANQGSEA. V gave up 5 bases and J gave up 0 bases, with 16 bases separating them. The CDR3 runs to 15 residues. This chain's CDR3 is CSVTLYDSPNYGYTF. The CDR3, as DNA: TGCAGCGTTACACTATACGACAGCCCTAACTATGGCTACACCTTC.

The chain recombines TRBV7-3 with TRBJ2-7; perhaps TRBD1 as D (6 bases). Germline V CDR1 and CDR2: SGHTA, FQGTGA. V was clipped by 1 base and J by 2 bases, with 12 bases between them. The CDR3 length is 15 residues. The CDR3 coding sequence is TGTGCCAGCAGCTTAAATCCCGGACAGACCTACGAGCAGTACTTC. This gives the protein CASSLNPGQTYEQYF.

The rearrangement uses TRBV19 and TRBJ1-1; 8 bases agree with TRBD1. The CDR3 spans 15 residues. The V gene's germline CDR1 is LNHDA and CDR2 SQIVND (reference sequence). V shed 6 bases, J shed 4 bases, and the junction held 10 bases outside the gene matches. CDR3 sequence: CASREQGDLITEAFF. The CDR3 coding sequence is TGTGCCAGTAGGGAACAGGGGGATCTGATCACTGAAGCTTTCTTT.

This rearrangement joins TRBV10-3 to TRBJ1-4; 8 nucleotides align to TRBD1. Looked up from germline, CDR1 is ENHRY and CDR2 is SYGVKD. With 0 bases clipped from V and 8 bases from J, the junction kept 5 bases outside the gene matches. There are 15 residues in the CDR3. CDR3 nucleotides: TGTGCCATCAGTGAGTCCGGACAGGGAGGAGAAAAACTGTTTTTT. This codes for CAISESGQGGEKLFF.